Listed below are T cell receptor beta chains from one sample, sequenced in a study of blood T cell repertoires in COVID-19. The protocol was immunoSEQ multiplex PCR, while the TCRdb copy is restricted to in-frame clones and leaves out a portion. The sample records around 380,000 clones, 81% being singletons. Sequenced sample: peripheral blood. The receptors were sampled from a human donor with acute or convalescent COVID-19. The donor label of this sample is uncertain. Both conserved end residues are trimmed from each CDR3. Each record gives: CDR3 protein, V gene, clone size, J gene. The size of a clone is reported for some rows only, either as once, few or many, or as a class for expanded clones.

CDR3: ASSQVLDRGHGYT
V: TRBV4-1
size: NA
J: TRBJ1-2

CDR3: ASSGGLSGEKLF
V: TRBV2
size: NA
J: TRBJ1-4

CDR3: ASSQKRDSYTGELF
V: TRBV4-2
size: NA
J: TRBJ2-2

CDR3: ARFLAGYTDTQY
V: TRBV6-4
size: NA
J: TRBJ2-3

CDR3: ASSQGVSYSNQPQH
V: TRBV3-1/TRBV3-2
size: NA
J: TRBJ1-5

CDR3: ASSLGETEAF
V: TRBV7-9
size: NA
J: TRBJ1-1

CDR3: ASWRTANTEAF
V: TRBV27
size: NA
J: TRBJ1-1

CDR3: ASSPGTGSYEQY
V: TRBV5-4
size: NA
J: TRBJ2-7

CDR3: ASSSTGGVQPQH
V: TRBV5-5
size: NA
J: TRBJ1-5

CDR3: ANLPGGGQEMNTEAF
V: TRBV21-1
size: NA
J: TRBJ1-1

CDR3: ASSTARVLSSPLH
V: TRBV11-2
size: NA
J: TRBJ1-6

CDR3: ASSLRLASHNEQF
V: TRBV11-2
size: NA
J: TRBJ2-1

CDR3: ASSLQGVNTEAF
V: TRBV2
size: NA
J: TRBJ1-1

CDR3: ASSPPKSRRGGGIEQF
V: TRBV27
size: NA
J: TRBJ2-1

CDR3: ASSVGREGAEAF
V: TRBV9
size: NA
J: TRBJ1-1

CDR3: AISATPGYEQY
V: TRBV10-3
size: NA
J: TRBJ2-7

CDR3: ASRKSAGGFTDTQY
V: TRBV5-6
size: NA
J: TRBJ2-3

CDR3: ASSRTDGTRGELF
V: TRBV28
size: NA
J: TRBJ2-2

CDR3: ASSYGRAGQPQH
V: TRBV3-1/TRBV3-2
size: once
J: TRBJ1-5

CDR3: ASSYPMGGPQWDGELF
V: TRBV6-2/TRBV6-3
size: NA
J: TRBJ2-2